The next 17 T cell receptor beta chains were all read from a single sample in a study of STAT3 mutations in large granular lymphocyte leukemia. Their antigens are not known. Sequencing was performed with immunoSEQ multiplex PCR; in TCRdb, only in-frame clones are kept and a portion is missing. This sample has around 7,000 clones, with around 70% found just once. General observations from the study: Every T-LGLL patient had at least one immunodominant TCRbeta clonotype.

Sequenced: peripheral blood mononuclear cells. These TCRs come from a woman aged 40-49 years with T-cell large granular lymphocyte leukemia. Some clones in this sample may be carry-over from other donors' samples.

The chain uses TRBV29-1 and TRBJ2-3; D gene ambiguous. This CDR3 is 15 amino acids long. Germline loops: CDR1 SQVTM, CDR2 ANQGSEA. Trimming took 1 base from V and 3 from J, leaving 14 bases between them. CDR3: CSVEVVGAYTDTQYF. The CDR3 nucleotides are TGCAGCGTTGAAGTGGTCGGTGCGTATACAGATACGCAGTATTTT.

The J gene is TRBJ1-4, the V gene TRBV6-5, with a weak D call TRBD1 (5 bases). This CDR3 spans 13 amino acids. V lost 6 bases and J 3 bases, leaving 8 bases between the germline ends. The germline CDR1 and CDR2 sequences are MNHEY and SVGAGI. CDR3 in amino acids: CASRGTANEKLFF. Here the CDR3 DNA reads TGTGCCAGCAGAGGGACGGCTAATGAAAAACTGTTTTTT.

The chain uses TRBV30 and TRBJ2-6; D unclear. This CDR3 contains 14 residues. Germline assignment: CDR1 GTSNPN and CDR2 SVGIG (reference sequence). V dropped 2 bases and J dropped 3 bases, with 8 bases sitting between them. Written as DNA, the CDR3 is TGTGCCTGGAGTACCCAAGGTGGGGCCAACGTCCTGACTTTC. Its translation is CAWSTQGGANVLTF. Full variable domain (rest looked up from reference TRBV30 and TRBJ2-6): SQTIHQWPATLVQPVGSPLSLECTVEGTSNPNLYWYRQAAGRGLQLLFYSVGIGQISSEVPQNLSASRPQDRQFILSSKKLLLSDSGFYLCAWSTQGGANVLTFGAGSRLTVL.

This rearrangement joins TRBV6-6 to TRBJ2-7; 7 bases align to TRBD1. The J segment lost 0 bases and the V segment lost 8 bases, leaving 4 bases of the junction unmatched. The CDR3 consists of 13 residues. Germline V gives CDR1 MNHNY, CDR2 SVGAGI (reference sequence). The CDR3 sequence: CASGRDSSYEQYF. CDR3 bases: TGTGCCAGCGGACGGGACAGCTCCTACGAGCAGTACTTC.

CDR3 nucleotides: TGTGCCAGCAGCCAAGGACTAGCGGGCTCCTACGAGCAGTACTTC. Residues: CASSQGLAGSYEQYF. The V call is TRBV4-2, the J call TRBJ2-7, with 10 nucleotides matching TRBD2. The CDR3 is made up of 15 amino acids. The germline CDR1 and CDR2 sequences are LGHNA and YNFKEQ. The V segment lost 1 base and the J segment 0 bases; nucleotides outside the gene matches: 0.

The CDR3 DNA follows: TGCGCCAGCAGCTTGGAGGAGCGGGGGCGGGGTGGCTACACCTTC. Translation gives CASSLEERGRGGYTF. The rearrangement joins TRBV5-1 to TRBJ1-2; D might be TRBD1 (6 bases). Trimming removed 0 bases from V and 7 bases from J, with 16 bases in between. This CDR3 comprises 15 residues. The V gene's germline CDR1 is SGHRS and CDR2 YFSETQ.

V is TRBV29-1 and J is TRBJ1-2, with 8 bases lining up with TRBD1. Germline V gives CDR1 SQVTM, CDR2 ANQGSEA. The V and J ends lost 0 bases and 4 bases, in that order; junction bases with no gene match: 13. The CDR3 covers 17 residues. The CDR3 coding sequence is TGCAGCGTTGAAGATGATTCGGCGATGGGGACAGGCTATGGCTACACCTTC. It codes for CSVEDDSAMGTGYGYTF.

This clone turned up a few times. The rearrangement joins TRBV5-6 to TRBJ1-5, with D possibly matching TRBD1 (5 bases). This CDR3 has 17 residues. V lost 1 base, J lost 0 bases, and 14 bases lay in between. Germline V gives CDR1 SGHDT, CDR2 YYEEEE. The chain's CDR3 is CASSLTGPFGSNQPQHF. The CDR3 coding sequence is TGTGCCAGCAGCTTGACGGGGCCCTTTGGTAGCAATCAGCCCCAGCATTTT.

The rearrangement uses TRBV30 and TRBJ1-1; no reliable D call. Germline V gene sequence: CDR1 GTSNPN, CDR2 SVGIG (reference sequence). The CDR3 covers 13 residues. V was shortened by 4 bases and J by 5 bases, with 14 bases between the two germline ends. The chain's CDR3 is CAWTATISTEAFF. The CDR3 DNA sequence: TGTGCCTGGACTGCAACCATCTCTACTGAAGCTTTCTTT.

The V call is TRBV6-5, the J call TRBJ1-2; 7 bases fit TRBD1. CDR1 and CDR2 from the germline V gene are MNHEY and SVGAGI. This CDR3 contains 15 residues. The J segment lost 4 bases and the V segment lost 0 bases, leaving 5 bases of the junction unmatched. The CDR3 DNA follows: TGTGCCAGCAGTTACTCGTCCCCAGGGGGCTATGGCTACACCTTC. Translating it yields CASSYSSPGGYGYTF.

This chain links TRBV5-1 with TRBJ1-6, with D tentatively TRBD1 (5 bases). This CDR3 has 17 amino acids. Trimming pared 4 bases from V and 9 bases from J, leaving 23 bases between. In germline, CDR1 is SGHRS, CDR2 YFSETQ. Here the CDR3 reads CASSILPGPVGVSPLHF. In DNA, the CDR3 is TGCGCCAGCAGCATACTCCCGGGACCTGTAGGGGTTTCACCCCTCCACTTT. The complete variable domain, with remaining parts taken from reference TRBV5-1 and TRBJ1-6, reads KAGVTQTPRYLIKTRGQQVTLSCSPISGHRSVSWYQQTPGQGLQFLFEYFSETQRNKGNFPGRFSGRQFSNSRSEMNVSTLELGDSALYLCASSILPGPVGVSPLHFGNGTRLTVT.

This chain links TRBV5-1 with TRBJ2-5, with D perhaps given as TRBD1 or TRBD2 (5 bases each). Trimming removed 4 bases from V and 0 bases from J, with 16 bases in between. The CDR3 is 16 amino acids. Germline CDR1 reads SGHRS; CDR2 reads YFSETQ. CDR3 sequence: CASSARGRSYQETQYF. For the CDR3, the DNA is TGCGCCAGCAGCGCGAGGGGAAGGTCGTACCAAGAGACCCAGTACTTC.

As DNA, the CDR3 is TGCAGCGTTCCTAGCGGGACAACCCACTACAATGAGCAGTTCTTC. This codes for CSVPSGTTHYNEQFF. The V and J genes are TRBV29-1 and TRBJ2-1, with 9 nucleotides matching TRBD2. CDR1 is SQVTM and CDR2 is ANQGSEA in the germline V gene. CDR3 length equals 15 residues. Trimming at V came to 5 bases and at J to 3 bases, leaving 8 bases not matched to a gene.

The chain employs TRBV5-4 and TRBJ2-3; either TRBD1 or TRBD2 may supply D (5 bases each). The CDR3 runs 17 residues. Germline assignment: CDR1 SGHNT and CDR2 YYREEE (reference sequence). V was pared by 0 bases and J by 2 bases, with 16 bases between. The CDR3 region has the DNA TGTGCCAGCAGCTTGGATGGGGGTGTGGGTCCCACAGATACGCAGTATTTT. Translating gives CASSLDGGVGPTDTQYF.

This clone was observed a single time. V gene TRBV13 combines with J gene TRBJ2-7; the match to TRBD1 covers 9 bases. The CDR3 extends over 15 amino acids. The V gene's germline CDR1 is PRHDT and CDR2 FYEKMQ (reference sequence). The V segment lost 6 bases and the J segment 5 bases; nucleotides outside the gene matches: 11. Written as DNA, the CDR3 is TGTGCCAGCAGTTCAACCGGGACAGGGTATCACGAGCAGTACTTC. Its translation: CASSSTGTGYHEQYF.

The chain recombines TRBV18 with TRBJ1-2, with 8 nucleotides matching TRBD1. V shed 3 bases, J shed 1 base, and the junction held 7 bases outside the gene matches. This CDR3 comprises 16 residues. Germline-derived CDR1 and CDR2 are KGHSH and LQKENI. DNA of the CDR3: TGTGCCAGCTCACCGATTGGACAGGGACTTAACTATGGCTACACCTTC. Amino acids: CASSPIGQGLNYGYTF.

This chain joins TRBV5-4 and TRBJ1-1, with TRBD1 matching 7 bases. Germline CDR1 is SGHNT and CDR2 is YYREEE (reference sequence). V lost 5 bases and J lost 1; bases outside the gene matches: 11. CDR3 size: 16 residues. The DNA of the CDR3 is TGTGCCAGCAGATTAAGACCGGGACAGCAGAACACTGAAGCTTTCTTT. This codes for CASRLRPGQQNTEAFF.